Listed below are T cell receptor beta chains from one sample, sequenced in a study of vaccination and CD4 T cells after COVID-19. TCRdb called the PCR reads again in MiXCR, with one record for every CDR3 protein. This table holds fewer than 30,000 distinct CDR3 sequences, under 65% found once. The sample was CD4+ T cells from blood, taken before SARS-CoV-2 vaccination. These receptors all come from a human donor who had recovered from COVID-19. Each CDR3 is given without its conserved first and last residue. D genes are given only for firm matches. Clone size, where shown, is once, few, many, or a class for clones that have expanded.

J gene,V gene,clone size,D gene,CDR3 protein
TRBJ2-5,TRBV18,NA,NA,ASSPPRGDFETQY
TRBJ1-1,TRBV7-9,NA,TRBD1,ASSRQGGTEAF
TRBJ2-6,TRBV28,NA,NA,ASNSGGSGANVLT
TRBJ2-5,TRBV7-9,NA,TRBD1,ASSWTGGGQETQY
TRBJ2-5,TRBV6-1,NA,NA,ASSRTHHRVGETQY
TRBJ1-5,TRBV19,NA,TRBD1,ASSPSGQGSNQPQH
TRBJ2-7,TRBV10-3,NA,TRBD1,AINPGQGAYEQY
TRBJ2-5,TRBV7-8,NA,TRBD1,ASSSDRRETQY
TRBJ1-5,TRBV7-2,NA,NA,ASSLAGGHGNQPQH
TRBJ1-1,TRBV28,NA,NA,ASSDRLNTEAF
TRBJ2-7,TRBV12-2,NA,NA,ASRFGGGRYEQY
TRBJ2-1,TRBV6-1,NA,NA,ASSDPSSYNEQF
TRBJ2-1,TRBV28,NA,NA,ASSLAGSSYNEQF
TRBJ2-7,TRBV7-6,NA,TRBD1,ASSWTPGQGTEQY
TRBJ2-1,TRBV20-1,NA,TRBD2,SARGPSGRNNEQF
TRBJ1-2,TRBV6-1,few,TRBD1,ASTSGTGPDGYT
TRBJ2-3,TRBV5-6,once,NA,ASSLDEGWGTDTQY
TRBJ2-3,TRBV5-4,NA,NA,ASKETWGGTDTQY
TRBJ1-1,TRBV28,NA,NA,ASSLWGQANTEAF
TRBJ2-5,TRBV20-1,NA,NA,SARGRETQY
TRBJ2-7,TRBV12-3/TRBV12-4,NA,NA,ASSSRGRSSYEQY
TRBJ2-7,TRBV6-1,NA,NA,ASLKSRGRPYEQY
TRBJ2-5,TRBV28,NA,TRBD1,ASRPPAGDRAVLRETQY
TRBJ1-5,TRBV7-8,few,NA,ASSWREGSNQPQH
TRBJ2-3,TRBV5-4,NA,NA,ASGRSGTDTQY
TRBJ2-3,TRBV20-1,NA,TRBD2,SASVAGAPSASTDTQY
TRBJ2-3,TRBV5-1,NA,TRBD2,ASSRKAGDTDTQY
TRBJ2-2,TRBV7-3,NA,NA,ASSLLGGQNTGELF
TRBJ2-5,TRBV29-1,NA,NA,SRVLSQY
TRBJ2-1,TRBV2,NA,TRBD1,ASTGDRGRRDEQF